This T cell receptor (beta chain) was obtained from a study of identical twins (TCRdb year 2016). Regarding the research as a whole: TCR alpha and beta repertoires from monozygotic twins, unrelated adults of various ages and cord blood were deep-sequenced to test whether fetal clonotypes persist. Replicate twin experiments were performed at different times using different library preparation protocols to rule out contamination. The paper's findings and limits, for the study overall: Because the same donors could not be followed over many years, the conclusions relied on cross-sectional statistical analysis. Out-of-frame TCR alpha sharing in monozygotic twins was systematically underestimated by recombination models, whereas sharing between unrelated individuals was in agreement with the recombination models. Zero-insertion analyses could be partly confounded by invariant T cells such as MAIT and iNKT, though diverse VJ usage argued against such confounding for most clonotypes. Compared with coincidental sharing between unrelated individuals, out-of-frame TCR alpha sequences shared between twins had an excess of sequences with low generation probability. Excess twin sharing in beta out-of-frame sequences was weaker because fewer shared sequences lowered the signal-to-noise ratio. Abundant cord blood beta clonotypes carried fewer insertions; young adult naive repertoires showed a weaker similar trend, while memory repertoires showed none.

Receptors were amplified or captured by 5' RACE. Reads for this sample came from an Illumina HiSeq 2000. Template switching added a universal primer binding site, and the final cDNA carried a unique molecular identifier that allowed TCR cDNA molecules to be counted accurately. Specific primers in the conserved constant-segment region were used to synthesize first-strand cDNA for TCR alpha and beta chains. To control for contamination, every cDNA library was double barcoded, receiving both a SMART-Mk sample barcode and Illumina barcodes. TruSeq adapter sequences along with Illumina sample barcodes were introduced in two successive PCR steps. The TCR alpha and beta cDNA libraries were sequenced on the Illumina HiSeq platform using custom primers. On the study's bioinformatics: Unique molecular identifiers were extracted from raw reads with MiGEC, and CDR3 positions were determined with MiXCR. For each individual, recombination models were inferred using an EM algorithm with the repgenHMM and IGoR tools. The tcR package in R was used for shared clonotype analysis, with sharing normalized by the product of cloneset sizes. Out-of-frame nonproductive sequences were analyzed to study raw recombination free of thymic and clonal selection effects. TCRdb handled the public reads itself, with Q25 trimming in fastp and clone calling in MiXCR, and kept productive beta chains. Every distinct CDR3 protein forms one entry, paired with its most common genes and DNA. The V and J calls follow TCRdb's processing rather than the paper's. This sample is represented by 350,000 to 600,000 distinct CDR3 sequences; 14% of them were singletons. Of the sample, about 0.52% falls within the top ten clones.

This clonotype has only a few counts. Its binding antigen is unknown. Base qualities were left out, and no much larger clone turns up one base away. The CDR3 covers 17 residues, taking in both the cysteine and the phenylalanine. The retained sequence is limited to the CDR3, 51 bases, with the frame set at the first base. CDR1 is given as KGHDR and CDR2 as SFDVKD, both from the germline V gene. Trimming takes 3 bases from V and 0 bases from J, and the germline ends sit 13 bases apart. Every donor in the study was a healthy Caucasian. Three pairs of female monozygotic twins, all aged about 18 to 29 years, were included in the twin cohort. CD4+ and CD8+ T cell populations were isolated with positive isolation kits from Invitrogen. This sample was shared with a second study, whose subject was yellow fever vaccine responses in identical twins. The other study reports the following: According to the authors, the vaccine-induced T cell response in identical twins seemed to be partly convergent and partly specific to each individual. Focusing on identical twins, the study followed the T cell clones that responded to the vaccine, and did so with precision.

The sample was CD4+ T cells sorted from blood. Recombination joined TRBV24-1 with TRBJ2-2; D gene: possibly TRBD1, on 6 matching bases. The TCR comes from a woman younger than 35 in good health. The DNA is TGTGCCACCAGTGATACCCGACAGGCCGCGAACACCGGGGAGCTGTTTTTT. This encodes CATSDTRQAANTGELFF.